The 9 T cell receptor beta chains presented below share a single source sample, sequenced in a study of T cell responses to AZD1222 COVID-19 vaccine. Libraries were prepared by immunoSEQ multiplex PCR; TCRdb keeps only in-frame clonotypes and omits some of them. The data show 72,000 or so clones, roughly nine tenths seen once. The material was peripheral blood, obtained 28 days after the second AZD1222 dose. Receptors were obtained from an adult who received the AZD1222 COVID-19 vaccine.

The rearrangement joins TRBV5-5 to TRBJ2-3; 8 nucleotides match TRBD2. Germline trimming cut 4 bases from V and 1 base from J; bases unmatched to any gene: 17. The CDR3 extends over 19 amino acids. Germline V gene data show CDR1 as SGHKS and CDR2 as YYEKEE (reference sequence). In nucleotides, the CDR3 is TGTGCCAGCAGCCCGGGGTTGGTGGCGGGAGGCCGGGGCACAGATACGCAGTATTTT. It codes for CASSPGLVAGGRGTDTQYF. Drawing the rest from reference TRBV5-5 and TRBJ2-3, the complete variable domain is DAGVTQSPTHLIKTRGQQVTLRCSPISGHKSVSWYQQVLGQGPQFIFQYYEKEERGRGNFPDRFSARQFPNYSSELNVNALLLGDSALYLCASSPGLVAGGRGTDTQYFGPGTRLTVL.

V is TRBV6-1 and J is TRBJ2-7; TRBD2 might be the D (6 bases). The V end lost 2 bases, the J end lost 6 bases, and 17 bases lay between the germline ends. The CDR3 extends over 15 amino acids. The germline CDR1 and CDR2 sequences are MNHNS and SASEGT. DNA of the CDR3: TGTGCCAGCAGTGAAAAGGAGGGGAGCCCCCGCGAGCAGTACTTC. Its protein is CASSEKEGSPREQYF.

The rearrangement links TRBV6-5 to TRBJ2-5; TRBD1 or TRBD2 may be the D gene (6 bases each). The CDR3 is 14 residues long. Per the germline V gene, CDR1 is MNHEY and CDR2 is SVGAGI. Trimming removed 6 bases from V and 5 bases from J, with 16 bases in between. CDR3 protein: CASRKLGGGETQYF. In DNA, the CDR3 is TGTGCCAGCAGAAAACTAGGAGGGGGGGAGACCCAGTACTTC.

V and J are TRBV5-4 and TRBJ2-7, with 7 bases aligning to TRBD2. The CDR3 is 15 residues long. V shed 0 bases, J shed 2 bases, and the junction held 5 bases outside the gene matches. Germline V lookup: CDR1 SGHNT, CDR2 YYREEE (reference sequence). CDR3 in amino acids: CASSLVTGTTYEQYF. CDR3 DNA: TGTGCCAGCAGCTTGGTTACCGGGACTACCTACGAGCAGTACTTC.

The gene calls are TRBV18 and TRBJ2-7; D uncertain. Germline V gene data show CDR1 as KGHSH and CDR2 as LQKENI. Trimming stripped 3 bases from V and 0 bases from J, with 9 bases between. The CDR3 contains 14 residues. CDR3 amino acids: CASSPQANSYEQYF. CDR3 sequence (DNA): TGTGCCAGCTCACCTCAAGCGAACTCCTACGAGCAGTACTTC.

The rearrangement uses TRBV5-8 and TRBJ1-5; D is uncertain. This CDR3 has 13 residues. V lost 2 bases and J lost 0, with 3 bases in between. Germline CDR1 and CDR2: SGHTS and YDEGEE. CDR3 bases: TGTGCCAGCAGCTTTGATAGCAATCAGCCCCAGCATTTT. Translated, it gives CASSFDSNQPQHF. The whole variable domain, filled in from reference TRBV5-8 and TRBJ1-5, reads EAGVTQSPTHLIKTRGQQATLRCSPISGHTSVYWYQQALGLGLQFLLWYDEGEERNRGNFPPRFSGRQFPNYSSELNVNALELEDSALYLCASSFDSNQPQHFGDGTRLSIL.

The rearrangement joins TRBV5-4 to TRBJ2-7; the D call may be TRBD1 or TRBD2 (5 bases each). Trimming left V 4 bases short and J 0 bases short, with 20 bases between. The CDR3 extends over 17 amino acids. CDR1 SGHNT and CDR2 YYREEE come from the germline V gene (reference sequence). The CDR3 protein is CASSTGGASRSSYEQYF. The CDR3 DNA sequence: TGTGCCAGCAGCACAGGAGGCGCTAGCCGATCCTCCTACGAGCAGTACTTC.

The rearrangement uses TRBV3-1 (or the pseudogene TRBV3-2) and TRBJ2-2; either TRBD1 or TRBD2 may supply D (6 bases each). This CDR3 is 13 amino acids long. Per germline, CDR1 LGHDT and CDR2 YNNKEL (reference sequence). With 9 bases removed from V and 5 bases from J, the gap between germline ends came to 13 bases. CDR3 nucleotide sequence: TGTGCCAGTATCCGAGGGGGGACCGGGGAGCTGTTTTTT. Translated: CASIRGGTGELFF.

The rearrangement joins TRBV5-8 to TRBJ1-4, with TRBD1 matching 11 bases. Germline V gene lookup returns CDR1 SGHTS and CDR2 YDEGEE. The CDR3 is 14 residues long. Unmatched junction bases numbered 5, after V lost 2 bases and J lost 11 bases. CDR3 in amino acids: CASSFRDRGWKLFF. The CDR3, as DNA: TGTGCCAGCAGCTTCCGGGACAGGGGGTGGAAACTGTTTTTT. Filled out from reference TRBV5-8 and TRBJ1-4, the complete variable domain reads EAGVTQSPTHLIKTRGQQATLRCSPISGHTSVYWYQQALGLGLQFLLWYDEGEERNRGNFPPRFSGRQFPNYSSELNVNALELEDSALYLCASSFRDRGWKLFFGSGTQLSVL.